Listed below are T cell receptor beta chains from one sample, sequenced in a study of high-grade serous ovarian cancer treatment subgroups. The assay was immunoSEQ multiplex PCR, and TCRdb's table has in-frame clones only and misses some. The sample shows about 2,000 clones, 82% of them seen only once. Sequencing used tumor tissue. The receptors shown here come from a human donor with high-grade serous ovarian cancer. CDR3s include the opening cysteine and the closing phenylalanine or tryptophan. Fields, in order: J gene, clone size, V gene, D gene, CDR3 DNA, CDR3 protein. D genes are given only for firm matches. Clone size appears in some rows only: once, few, many, or a class for an expanded clone.

TRBJ1-3	once	TRBV28	-	TGTGCCAGCAGTCCGTCTTACAGCTCTGGAAACACCATATATTTT	CASSPSYSSGNTIYF
TRBJ2-5	-	TRBV7-9	-	TGTGCCAGCAGTTCGTGGGGGGCACAAGAGACCCAGTACTTC	CASSSWGAQETQYF
TRBJ2-2	large	TRBV4-1	-	TGCGCCAGCAGCCAAGATTCAAACACCGGGGAGCTGTTTTTT	CASSQDSNTGELFF
TRBJ1-4	few	TRBV29-1	-	TGCAGCGTTGGACAGGAAAAACTGTTTTTT	CSVGQEKLFF
TRBJ1-2	-	TRBV19	-	TGTGCCAGTAGTATCAGTAACAGTAACTATGGCTACACCTTC	CASSISNSNYGYTF
TRBJ2-7	-	TRBV14	-	TGTGCCAGCAGCCAAGCCGGAGGCGGATACCCCTACGAGCAGTACTTC	CASSQAGGGYPYEQYF
TRBJ2-7	-	TRBV10-3	TRBD2	TGTGCCATCAGTGAGTCTCTGCGGGAGGCTTCTTACGAGCAGTACTTC	CAISESLREASYEQYF
TRBJ1-2	-	TRBV6-5	TRBD1	TGTGCCAGCAGTTACTCAAGGACAGGGGGCGGATATGGCTACACCTTC	CASSYSRTGGGYGYTF
TRBJ2-1	-	TRBV9	TRBD2	TGTGCCAGCAGCGTCCGCCCGGGGAGCGGGGAAAAATACAATGAGCAGTTCTTC	CASSVRPGSGEKYNEQFF
TRBJ1-1	-	TRBV19	TRBD1	TGTGCCAGTAGTCTACTGACAGGGGGGACTGAAGCTTTCTTT	CASSLLTGGTEAFF
TRBJ2-3	-	TRBV11-2	-	TGTGCCACCAAAGGCGAGTGGGGCACAGATACGCAGTATTTT	CATKGEWGTDTQYF
TRBJ1-5	-	TRBV18	-	TGTGCCAGCTCACCAGCGATCCGGGGCGGCTATAGCAATCAGCCCCAGCATTTT	CASSPAIRGGYSNQPQHF
TRBJ2-3	-	TRBV7-2	-	TGTGCCAGCAGCTTCACGGACCCTAGCACAGATACGCAGTATTTT	CASSFTDPSTDTQYF
TRBJ1-4	-	TRBV4-2	-	TGTGCCAGCAGCCCCCACCTGACAGGTGAAGCAACTAATGAAAAACTGTTTTTT	CASSPHLTGEATNEKLFF